The 27 T cell receptor beta chains given below trace back to one sample, sequenced in a study of T cell changes during pregnancy in multiple sclerosis. Profiling relied on immunoSEQ multiplex PCR, and the TCRdb table lists in-frame clones only, not all of them. Of fewer than 50,000 clones in the sample, around 91% were seen once. The material sequenced was CD4+ T cells from peripheral blood mononuclear cells, taken in the second trimester of pregnancy. The receptors originated from a female donor in good health, enrolled as a control in a pregnancy study.

The V and J genes are TRBV5-4 and TRBJ2-1, with 10 bases lining up with TRBD2. The V gene's germline CDR1 is SGHNT and CDR2 YYREEE (reference sequence). The CDR3 spans 17 residues. Trimming at V came to 4 bases and at J to 0 bases, leaving 7 bases not matched to a gene. The CDR3 DNA sequence: TGTGCCAGCAGCACCCTAGCGGGGGCAAGCTCCTACAATGAGCAGTTCTTC. Its translation is CASSTLAGASSYNEQFF.

V is TRBV6-5 and J is TRBJ1-2, with 8 bases lining up with TRBD1. CDR3 size: 15 residues. Germline CDR1 and CDR2: MNHEY and SVGAGI. V lost 7 bases, J lost 0 bases, and 7 bases stayed unmatched. For the CDR3, the DNA is TGTGCCAGCACCCCACAGGGGGGAGCTAACTATGGCTACACCTTC. The encoded protein is CASTPQGGANYGYTF.

V gene TRBV4-1 combines with J gene TRBJ2-6, with 7 bases that match TRBD1. The V and J ends lost 8 bases and 1 base, in that order; junction bases with no gene match: 11. CDR1 and CDR2 (germline): MGHRA, YSYEKL. This CDR3 region has 17 residues. The CDR3 DNA reads TGCGCCAGCTCCCCCGACAGGGCGCTATCTGGGGCCAACGTCCTGACTTTC. Protein sequence: CASSPDRALSGANVLTF.

The gene calls are TRBV5-1 and TRBJ2-6; 11 bases are shared with TRBD1. Per germline, CDR1 SGHRS and CDR2 YFSETQ. This CDR3 contains 17 residues. V lost 3 bases and J lost 2; bases outside the gene matches: 4. Here the CDR3 reads CASSWTGGAPGANVLTF. The CDR3 DNA follows: TGCGCCAGCAGCTGGACAGGGGGCGCTCCTGGGGCCAACGTCCTGACTTTC.

The chain joins TRBV5-1 to TRBJ2-2; D is perhaps TRBD1 (6 bases). The length of the CDR3 is 15 residues. Germline assignment: CDR1 SGHRS and CDR2 YFSETQ. V lost 4 bases and J 1 base, leaving 11 bases between the germline ends. The chain's CDR3 is CASSPTTGNTGELFF. The CDR3 nucleotides are TGCGCCAGCAGCCCGACGACAGGGAACACCGGGGAGCTGTTTTTT.

V is TRBV4-3 and J is TRBJ1-2, with unresolved D. The CDR3 runs 14 residues. V was pared by 1 base and J by 6 bases, with 12 bases between. Germline-derived CDR1 and CDR2 are LGHNA and YSLEER. CDR3 coding DNA: TGCGCCAGCAGCCAAGTTGCAGGTTTGAATGGCTACACCTTC. This gives the protein CASSQVAGLNGYTF.

Regarding this clone: Other nucleotide sequences from this sample produce the same CDR3. The V call is TRBV18, the J call TRBJ1-2; possibly TRBD1 for D (6 bases). CDR3 length: 13 residues. CDR1 is KGHSH and CDR2 is LQKENI in the germline V gene. V lost 3 bases and J lost 5, with 10 bases in between. The CDR3 region has the DNA TGTGCCAGCTCACCGCGACAGGATTATGGCTACACCTTC. It is translated as CASSPRQDYGYTF.

The rearrangement joins TRBV2 to TRBJ2-5, with D tentatively TRBD2 (6 bases). Germline CDR1 is SNHLY and CDR2 is FYNNEI. With 6 bases removed from V and 7 bases from J, the gap between germline ends came to 18 bases. The CDR3 runs 14 residues. CDR3: CASRSTSNLGTQYF. DNA for the CDR3: TGTGCCAGCAGATCTACTAGCAATTTGGGGACCCAGTACTTC.

A note on this clone: The junction shows a germline mismatch at one end, possibly a read error. V usage is TRBV2 and J usage is TRBJ1-1; D not resolved. The CDR3 is 10 residues long. The germline CDR1 and CDR2 sequences are SNHLY and FYNNEI. CDR3: CASRNSEAFF. CDR3 DNA sequence: TGTGCCAGCAGGAACTCTGAAGCTTTCTTT. Based on the CDR3 plus reference TRBV2 and TRBJ1-1, the full variable domain is EPEVTQTPSHQVTQMGQEVILRCVPISNHLYFYWYRQILGQKVEFLVSFYNNEISEKSEIFDDQFSVERPDGSNFTLKIRSTKLEDSAMYFCASRNSEAFFGQGTRLTVV.

V usage is TRBV28 and J usage is TRBJ2-1; no reliable D call. Trimming cost V 6 bases and J 6 bases, with 15 bases left between them. Germline V CDR1 and CDR2: MDHEN, SYDVKM. This CDR3 comprises 14 residues. CDR3 bases: TGTGCCAGCAGCCGAGGTGTGAGGAGCAATGAGCAGTTCTTC. It yields the protein CASSRGVRSNEQFF.

The chain employs TRBV7-3 and TRBJ1-1, with D perhaps matching TRBD1 (5 bases). The germline CDR1 and CDR2 sequences are SGHTA and FQGTGA. This CDR3 is built from 13 residues. V was cut by 4 bases and J by 2 bases, with 8 bases left in between. DNA for the CDR3: TGTGCCAGCAGCTCTCAGGGAAACACTGAAGCTTTCTTT. Encoded protein: CASSSQGNTEAFF.

The chain carries TRBV18 and TRBJ2-6; tentative D call: TRBD1 (5 bases). The V gene lost 5 bases and the J gene lost 0 bases, with 8 bases spanning the gap. Germline V gene sequence: CDR1 KGHSH, CDR2 LQKENI. The CDR3 is 15 amino acids. CDR3 sequence (DNA): TGTGCCAGCTCAACCCAGGGCTCTGGGGCCAACGTCCTGACTTTC. It specifies CASSTQGSGANVLTF.

The CDR3 DNA sequence: TGTGCCAGCAGCTTGCCAGGGACAGGAGGGGTCAACTATTATGGCTACACCTTC. Protein product: CASSLPGTGGVNYYGYTF. The gene calls are TRBV11-2 and TRBJ1-2, with 8 bases that match TRBD1. Germline CDR1 and CDR2: SGHAT and FQNNGV. Unmatched junction bases numbered 17, after V lost 3 bases and J lost 5 bases. The CDR3 sequence is 18 residues long.

The chain recombines TRBV5-6 with TRBJ1-1, with a weak D call TRBD1 (6 bases). CDR1 is SGHDT, CDR2 YYEEEE, per germline. This CDR3 comprises 15 residues. Between the trimmed V and J ends, which lost 4 bases and 1 base, there was a span of 14 bases. CDR3: CASSLLTGQNTEAFF. In DNA form, the CDR3 reads TGTGCCAGCAGCCTACTAACAGGGCAGAACACTGAAGCTTTCTTT.

This clone was recorded a few times. V usage is TRBV11-2 and J usage is TRBJ2-1; the match to TRBD1 covers 8 bases. The CDR3 is 15 residues long. Germline CDR1 SGHAT, CDR2 FQNNGV. J was trimmed by 8 bases and V by 6 bases; bases with no gene match: 12. CDR3 in amino acids: CASRRSGGEKYEQFF. CDR3 DNA sequence: TGTGCCAGCAGAAGATCAGGGGGCGAGAAATATGAGCAGTTCTTC. The full variable domain, completed using reference TRBV11-2 and TRBJ2-1, is EAGVAQSPRYKIIEKRQSVAFWCNPISGHATLYWYQQILGQGPKLLIQFQNNGVVDDSQLPKDRFSAERLKGVDSTLKIQPAKLEDSAVYLCASRRSGGEKYEQFFGPGTRLTVL.

Here the CDR3 DNA reads TGTGCCAGCAGGCCACAGGGTACTTACTCCTACGAGCAGTACTTC. This codes for CASRPQGTYSYEQYF. V usage is TRBV28 and J usage is TRBJ2-7; D is possibly TRBD1 (6 bases). There are 15 residues in the CDR3. The V end was cut by 6 bases, the J end by 0 bases, with 15 bases between. The germline V gene encodes CDR1 MDHEN and CDR2 SYDVKM.

Note on this clone: This same CDR3 is encoded by further DNA sequences in the sample. The chain recombines TRBV19 with TRBJ1-5, with TRBD1 matching over 8 bases. The CDR3 extends over 15 amino acids. Germline loops: CDR1 LNHDA, CDR2 SQIVND (reference sequence). The V segment lost 5 bases and the J segment 6 bases; nucleotides outside the gene matches: 9. CDR3 sequence (DNA): TGTGCCAGTAGTCATGGACAGGGCCGTTTTCAGCCCCAGCATTTT. This encodes CASSHGQGRFQPQHF.

V gene TRBV27 combines with J gene TRBJ2-3, with 9 bases that match TRBD2. After removal of 11 bases from V and 5 bases from J, the junction contained 11 bases not matched to a gene. The CDR3 runs 14 residues. Germline-derived CDR1 and CDR2 are MNHEY and SMNVEV (reference sequence). CDR3 DNA: TGTGCCGCCGCCAGGCGGGGGGGCCGAGATACGCAGTATTTT. Its protein product is CAAARRGGRDTQYF.

The chain uses TRBV10-3 and TRBJ1-1; D not resolved. The germline gives CDR1 ENHRY, CDR2 SYGVKD. Trimming cost V 10 bases and J 2 bases, with 14 bases left between them. CDR3 length equals 13 residues. CDR3 region: CATTRVQNTEAFF. For the CDR3, the DNA is TGTGCCACGACTCGGGTTCAAAACACTGAAGCTTTCTTT.

This sequence joins TRBV15 and TRBJ1-3; TRBD1 aligns across 7 bases. CDR3 length equals 15 residues. V shed 0 bases and J 2 bases; nucleotides not matched to a gene: 1. Germline V CDR1 and CDR2: LNHNV, YYDKDF (reference sequence). The CDR3 nucleotides read TGTGCCACCAGCAGAGATAGGGGGCCTGGAAACACCATATATTTT. Residues: CATSRDRGPGNTIYF.

V usage is TRBV4-3 and J usage is TRBJ2-7; 11 positions match TRBD1. The CDR3 covers 16 residues. Looked up from germline, CDR1 is LGHNA and CDR2 is YSLEER. The junction had 4 bases not matched to a gene; V was cut back by 0 bases and J by 3 bases. CDR3 coding DNA: TGCGCCAGCAGCCAAGATGGGGGGACAGGGGGCTACGAGCAGTACTTC. Encoded protein: CASSQDGGTGGYEQYF.

This chain uses TRBV2 with TRBJ1-2; 7 positions match TRBD1. CDR3 length: 14 residues. Losses at the gene ends were 7 bases for V and 0 bases for J; bases not matched to a gene: 5. The germline CDR1 and CDR2 sequences are SNHLY and FYNNEI. This CDR3 is CASNAGQTNYGYTF. CDR3 nucleotide sequence: TGTGCCAGCAACGCGGGACAGACTAACTATGGCTACACCTTC.

The chain has TRBV4-2 and TRBJ2-2; 10 bases are a match to TRBD2. Germline trimming cut 0 bases from V and 7 bases from J; bases unmatched to any gene: 11. Germline CDR1 and CDR2: LGHNA and YNFKEQ. There are 18 residues in the CDR3. CDR3 DNA: TGTGCCAGCAGCCAAGATACTCAGCGGGGGGGCAGGGGCGGGGAGCTGTTTTTT. It codes for CASSQDTQRGGRGGELFF.

This clone was recorded once. The chain combines TRBV2 with TRBJ2-7, with 7 bases aligning to TRBD2. The germline V gene encodes CDR1 SNHLY and CDR2 FYNNEI. V trimming: 7 bases; J trimming: 0 bases; junction bases outside the gene matches: 6. This CDR3 comprises 14 residues. CDR3 sequence: CASKGTTISYEQYF. In DNA, the CDR3 is TGTGCCAGCAAAGGGACTACCATCTCCTACGAGCAGTACTTC.

The rearrangement uses TRBV30 and TRBJ1-3; no clear D. Germline CDR1 reads GTSNPN; CDR2 reads SVGIG (reference sequence). This CDR3 is built from 13 residues. V was shortened by 3 bases and J by 1 base, with 7 bases between the two germline ends. The CDR3 spells CAWSSGSGNTIYF. The CDR3 DNA sequence: TGTGCCTGGAGCTCGGGATCTGGAAACACCATATATTTT.

This sequence joins TRBV18 and TRBJ1-1; D not resolved. This CDR3 comprises 16 residues. Germline loops: CDR1 KGHSH, CDR2 LQKENI. Trimming cost V 8 bases and J 1 base, with 20 bases left between them. For the CDR3, the DNA is TGTGCCAGCCACCAGTATCGCGGGGAATGGAACACTGAAGCTTTCTTT. This encodes CASHQYRGEWNTEAFF.

This chain uses TRBV6-5 with TRBJ2-1, with D maybe TRBD1 (6 bases). Trimming removed 2 bases at V and 7 bases at J, with 9 bases between. Germline CDR1 MNHEY, CDR2 SVGAGI. This CDR3 region has 13 residues. The CDR3, as DNA: TGTGCCAGCAGTTACGGGGGCCGGAATGAGCAGTTCTTC. Its translation: CASSYGGRNEQFF.